This T cell receptor (beta chain) was identified in a study of graft-versus-host responses after intestinal transplantation. This table comes from immunoSEQ multiplex PCR, and its TCRdb copy is limited to in-frame clones, with some not included. Among about 90,000 clones listed, around 84% were seen once. Of note for this clone: No antigen is known for it.

The V end was cut by 4 bases, the J end by 4 bases, with 11 bases between. Germline V gene lookup returns CDR1 KGHSH and CDR2 LQKENI. The CDR3 has 15 amino acids. This sequence originates from a human donor who received an intestinal transplant. This rearrangement joins TRBV18 to TRBJ1-6, with TRBD1 as a possible D gene (6 bases). Sequencing was performed on unstimulated CD4+ T cells sorted from spleen or lymph node cells, taken before intestinal transplant. The CDR3 loop is CASSRTTGYNSPLHF. The CDR3 DNA is TGTGCCAGCTCACGGACGACAGGATATAATTCACCCCTCCACTTT.